What follows are 9 T cell receptor beta chains derived from one specimen sequenced in a study of blood T cell repertoires in COVID-19. Data came from immunoSEQ multiplex PCR; TCRdb stores just in-frame clones and leaves some out. The repertoire consists of roughly 150,000 clones, with more than 75% occurring once and the leading ten covering 4% to 4.5%. Sequencing was done on a sample of peripheral blood. The origin of the receptors is a man in his 60s with acute or convalescent COVID-19.

This clone was detected once. The chain carries TRBV6-2 or TRBV6-3 and TRBJ2-2; perhaps TRBD2 as D (6 bases). The CDR3 covers 16 residues. Germline CDR1 and CDR2: MNHEY and SVGEGT. The germline V and J ends were trimmed by 3 bases and 0 bases, with 11 bases remaining between them. This CDR3 is CASSYLGGPNTGELFF. CDR3 nucleotide sequence: TGTGCCAGCAGTTATCTCGGGGGACCGAACACCGGGGAGCTGTTTTTT.

There are a few counts of this clone. J is TRBJ2-7 and V is TRBV5-6; D might be TRBD1 (5 bases). Germline CDR1 reads SGHDT; CDR2 reads YYEEEE. V dropped 4 bases and J dropped 4 bases, with 9 bases sitting between them. The CDR3 is made up of 12 amino acids. The CDR3 spells CASSKGVYEQYF. The CDR3 DNA reads as TGTGCCAGCAGCAAAGGGGTTTACGAGCAGTACTTC.

The chain is built from TRBV5-8 and TRBJ1-3; D might be TRBD1 (6 bases). CDR1 and CDR2 (germline): SGHTS, YDEGEE. This CDR3 spans 16 amino acids. Trimming shortened V by 1 base and J by 4 bases, and 15 bases separated the two germline ends. The CDR3 bases are TGTGCCAGCAGCTTGCAGGGGCCGGTCGTCGGAAACACCATATATTTT. Translating it yields CASSLQGPVVGNTIYF.

J is TRBJ2-2 and V is TRBV19, with D possibly TRBD2 on 6 matching bases. The CDR3 is made up of 16 amino acids. Germline V gives CDR1 LNHDA, CDR2 SQIVND (reference sequence). V dropped 9 bases and J dropped 9 bases, with 26 bases sitting between them. The CDR3 region has the DNA TGTGCCAGCAGTGGGATGGGGGGTAGCTCGAGTTGGGAGCTGTTTTTT. This codes for CASSGMGGSSSWELFF.

V gene TRBV27 combines with J gene TRBJ2-7; 7 bases line up with TRBD2. Germline CDR1 and CDR2: MNHEY and SMNVEV (reference sequence). This CDR3 region has 15 residues. Unmatched junction bases numbered 7, after V lost 2 bases and J lost 3 bases. The DNA of the CDR3 is TGTGCCAGCAGTTTAGGGCCTAGCGGCCTCTACGAGCAGTACTTC. The encoded protein is CASSLGPSGLYEQYF.

The CDR3 is CASSTGQGFWNEQFF. The CDR3 DNA reads TGTGCCAGTAGTACCGGACAGGGCTTCTGGAATGAGCAGTTCTTC. The V gene is TRBV19, the J gene TRBJ2-1; 8 nucleotides agree with TRBD1. The CDR3 covers 15 residues. The germline V gene has CDR1 LNHDA and CDR2 SQIVND (reference sequence). V shed 4 bases and J 7 bases; nucleotides not matched to a gene: 9.

This rearrangement joins TRBV6-1 to TRBJ2-5, with TRBD2 as a possible D gene (6 bases). CDR1 and CDR2 (germline): MNHNS, SASEGT. The CDR3 totals 15 residues. Between the trimmed V and J ends, which lost 3 bases and 7 bases, there was a span of 18 bases. This CDR3 is CASSDRQSGLRTQYF. CDR3 sequence (DNA): TGTGCCAGCAGTGACAGGCAGAGCGGGCTGCGGACCCAGTACTTC.

Comment on this clone: The same CDR3 is also encoded by other DNA sequences in this sample. The chain links TRBV5-8 to TRBJ2-2, with D uncertain. Deletions cut 4 bases from V and 3 bases from J, with 4 bases between. CDR3 length: 12 residues. Germline CDR1 is SGHTS and CDR2 is YDEGEE. The chain's CDR3 is CASSPDTGELFF. As DNA, the CDR3 is TGTGCCAGCAGCCCCGACACCGGGGAGCTGTTTTTT.

The chain joins TRBV27 to TRBJ1-2, with D perhaps TRBD1 (6 bases). V was clipped by 3 bases and J by 0 bases, with 17 bases between them. The germline gives CDR1 MNHEY, CDR2 SMNVEV (reference sequence). This CDR3 spans 17 amino acids. CDR3 region: CASSLRYGGRTNYGYTF. The DNA of the CDR3 is TGTGCCAGCAGTTTGCGGTACGGGGGGCGCACTAACTATGGCTACACCTTC.